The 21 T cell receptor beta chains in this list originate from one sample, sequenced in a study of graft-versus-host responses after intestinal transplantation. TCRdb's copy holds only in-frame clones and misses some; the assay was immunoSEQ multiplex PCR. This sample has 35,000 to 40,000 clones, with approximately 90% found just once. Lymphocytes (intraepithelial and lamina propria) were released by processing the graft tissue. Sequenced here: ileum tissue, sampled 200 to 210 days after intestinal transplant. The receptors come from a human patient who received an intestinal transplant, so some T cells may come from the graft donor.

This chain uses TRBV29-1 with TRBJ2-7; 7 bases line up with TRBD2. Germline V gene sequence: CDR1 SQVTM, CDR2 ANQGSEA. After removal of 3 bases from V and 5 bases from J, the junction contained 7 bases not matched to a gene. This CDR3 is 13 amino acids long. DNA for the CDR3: TGCAGCGTTGATGGTGGGAGGGCCGACGAGCAGTACTTC. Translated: CSVDGGRADEQYF.

This CDR3 is CASSLSYSGNTIYF. In DNA form, the CDR3 reads TGTGCCAGCAGCTTATCATACTCTGGAAACACCATATATTTT. The chain joins TRBV7-9 to TRBJ1-3; D gene unclear. The V end lost 2 bases, the J end lost 0 bases, and 5 bases lay between the germline ends. In germline, CDR1 is SEHNR, CDR2 FQNEAQ (reference sequence). This CDR3 is 14 amino acids long.

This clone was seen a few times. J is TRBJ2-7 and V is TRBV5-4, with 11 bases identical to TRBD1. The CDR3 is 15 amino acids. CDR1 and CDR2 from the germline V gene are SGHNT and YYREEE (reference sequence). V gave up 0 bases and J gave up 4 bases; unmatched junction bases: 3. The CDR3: CASSLGGDRGYEQYF. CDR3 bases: TGTGCCAGCAGCTTGGGCGGGGACAGGGGGTACGAGCAGTACTTC.

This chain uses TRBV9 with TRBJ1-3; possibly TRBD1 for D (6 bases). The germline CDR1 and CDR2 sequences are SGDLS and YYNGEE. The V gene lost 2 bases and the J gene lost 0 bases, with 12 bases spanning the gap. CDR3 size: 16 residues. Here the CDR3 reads CASSVLGGGSGNTIYF. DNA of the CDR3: TGTGCCAGCAGCGTTCTCGGGGGCGGCTCTGGAAACACCATATATTTT. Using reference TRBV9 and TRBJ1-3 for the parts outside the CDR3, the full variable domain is DSGVTQTPKHLITATGQRVTLRCSPRSGDLSVYWYQQSLDQGLQFLIQYYNGEERAKGNILERFSAQQFPDLHSELNLSSLELGDSALYFCASSVLGGGSGNTIYFGEGSWLTVV.

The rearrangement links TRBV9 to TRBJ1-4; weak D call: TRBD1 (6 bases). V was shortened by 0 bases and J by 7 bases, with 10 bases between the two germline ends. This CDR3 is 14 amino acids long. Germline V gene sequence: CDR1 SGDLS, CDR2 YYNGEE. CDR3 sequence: CASSVGGGPEKLFF. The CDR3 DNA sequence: TGTGCCAGCAGCGTAGGGGGGGGCCCTGAAAAACTGTTTTTT.

CDR3 region: CASSLEPNTEAFF. CDR3 nucleotides: TGCGCCAGCAGCTTGGAACCGAACACTGAAGCTTTCTTT. The chain links TRBV5-1 to TRBJ1-1; no clear D. CDR1 is SGHRS and CDR2 is YFSETQ in the germline V gene. CDR3 size: 13 residues. Trimming removed 0 bases at V and 1 base at J, with 4 bases between. The complete variable domain, with remaining parts taken from reference TRBV5-1 and TRBJ1-1, reads KAGVTQTPRYLIKTRGQQVTLSCSPISGHRSVSWYQQTPGQGLQFLFEYFSETQRNKGNFPGRFSGRQFSNSRSEMNVSTLELGDSALYLCASSLEPNTEAFFGQGTRLTVV.

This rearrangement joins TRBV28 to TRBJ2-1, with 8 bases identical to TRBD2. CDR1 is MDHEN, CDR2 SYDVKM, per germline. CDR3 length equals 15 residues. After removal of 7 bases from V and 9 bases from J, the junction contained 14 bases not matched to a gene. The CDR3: CASTLRSGGELEQFF. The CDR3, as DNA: TGTGCCAGCACCCTTCGGTCCGGGGGGGAGCTTGAGCAGTTCTTC.

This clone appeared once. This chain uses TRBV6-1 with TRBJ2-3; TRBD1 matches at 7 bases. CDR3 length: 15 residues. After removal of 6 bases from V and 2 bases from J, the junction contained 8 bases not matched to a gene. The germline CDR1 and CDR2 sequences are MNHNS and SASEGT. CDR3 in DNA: TGTGCCAGCAGCCCTTCGACAGGGACCACAGATACGCAGTATTTT. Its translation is CASSPSTGTTDTQYF.

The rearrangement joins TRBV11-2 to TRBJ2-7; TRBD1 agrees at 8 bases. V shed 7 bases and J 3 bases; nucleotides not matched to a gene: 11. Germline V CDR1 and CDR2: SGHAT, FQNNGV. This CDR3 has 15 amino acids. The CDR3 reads CASTLRPGQDYEQYF. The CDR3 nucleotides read TGTGCCAGCACCCTTAGGCCGGGACAGGACTACGAGCAGTACTTC.

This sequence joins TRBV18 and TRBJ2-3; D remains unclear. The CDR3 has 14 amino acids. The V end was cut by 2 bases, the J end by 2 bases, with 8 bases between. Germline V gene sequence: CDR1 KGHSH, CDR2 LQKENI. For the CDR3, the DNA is TGTGCCAGCTCACCATTACCAGTCACAGATACGCAGTATTTT. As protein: CASSPLPVTDTQYF.

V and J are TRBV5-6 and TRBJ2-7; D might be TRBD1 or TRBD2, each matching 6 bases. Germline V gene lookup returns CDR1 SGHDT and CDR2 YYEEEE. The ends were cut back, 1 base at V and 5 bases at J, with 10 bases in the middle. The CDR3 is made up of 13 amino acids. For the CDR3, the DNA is TGTGCCAGCAGCTTGCGGGGGCTGAACGAGCAGTACTTC. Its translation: CASSLRGLNEQYF.

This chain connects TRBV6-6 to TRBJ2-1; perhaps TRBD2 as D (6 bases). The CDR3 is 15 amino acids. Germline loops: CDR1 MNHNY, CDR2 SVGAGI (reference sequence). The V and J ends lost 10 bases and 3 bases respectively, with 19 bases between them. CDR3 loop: CATNFGSSGYNEQFF. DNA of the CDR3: TGTGCCACCAACTTCGGGAGTAGCGGCTACAATGAGCAGTTCTTC.

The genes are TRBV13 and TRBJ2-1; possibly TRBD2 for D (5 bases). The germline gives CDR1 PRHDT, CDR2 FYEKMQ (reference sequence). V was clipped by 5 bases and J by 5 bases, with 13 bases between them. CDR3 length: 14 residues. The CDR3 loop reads CASSELAAHNEQFF. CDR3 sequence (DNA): TGTGCCAGCAGCGAGCTAGCTGCCCACAATGAGCAGTTCTTC.

CDR3 coding DNA: TGTGCCAGCAGTGAGGTAGGAACTGAAGCTTTCTTT. It yields the protein CASSEVGTEAFF. The chain links TRBV6-5 to TRBJ1-1; the D is unclear. V dropped 5 bases and J dropped 5 bases, with 9 bases sitting between them. Germline CDR1 and CDR2: MNHEY and SVGAGI. This CDR3 comprises 12 residues.

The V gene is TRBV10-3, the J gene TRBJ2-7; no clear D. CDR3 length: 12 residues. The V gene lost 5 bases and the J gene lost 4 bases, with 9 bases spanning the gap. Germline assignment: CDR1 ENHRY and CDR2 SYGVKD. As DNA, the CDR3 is TGTGCCATCAGTCCGGGCGGTTACGAGCAGTACTTC. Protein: CAISPGGYEQYF.

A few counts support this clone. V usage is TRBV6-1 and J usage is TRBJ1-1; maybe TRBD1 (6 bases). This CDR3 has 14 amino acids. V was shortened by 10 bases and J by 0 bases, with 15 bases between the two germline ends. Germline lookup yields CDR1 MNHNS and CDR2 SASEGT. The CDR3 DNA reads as TGTGCCAATGAACAGGGCGGTATGAACACTGAAGCTTTCTTT. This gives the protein CANEQGGMNTEAFF.

CDR3: CASSQGGLGGEQYF. The DNA for the CDR3 is TGCGCCAGCAGCCAAGGAGGACTAGGTGGGGAGCAGTACTTC. The V and J genes are TRBV4-1 and TRBJ2-7; the match to TRBD2 covers 7 bases. In germline, CDR1 is MGHRA, CDR2 YSYEKL. V lost 1 base and J lost 7; bases outside the gene matches: 7. The CDR3 has 14 amino acids.

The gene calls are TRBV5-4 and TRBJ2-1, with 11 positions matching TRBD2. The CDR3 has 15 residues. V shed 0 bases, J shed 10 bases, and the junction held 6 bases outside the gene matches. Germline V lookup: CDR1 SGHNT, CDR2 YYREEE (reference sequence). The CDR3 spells CASSLGLAGGMEQFF. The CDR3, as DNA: TGTGCCAGCAGCTTGGGGCTAGCGGGGGGTATGGAGCAGTTCTTC.

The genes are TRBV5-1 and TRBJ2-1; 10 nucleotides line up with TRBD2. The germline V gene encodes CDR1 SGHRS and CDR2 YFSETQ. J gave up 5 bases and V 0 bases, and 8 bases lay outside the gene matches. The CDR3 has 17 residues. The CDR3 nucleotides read TGCGCCAGCAGCTTGGTGGGGGGGACTAGCGCGAACAATGAGCAGTTCTTC. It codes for CASSLVGGTSANNEQFF.

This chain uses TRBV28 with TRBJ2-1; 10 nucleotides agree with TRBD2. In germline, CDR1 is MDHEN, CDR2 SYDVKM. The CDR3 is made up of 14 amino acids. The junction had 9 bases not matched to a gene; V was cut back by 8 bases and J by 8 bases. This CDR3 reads CASRVTSGIYEQFF. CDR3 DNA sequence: TGTGCCAGCCGGGTTACTAGCGGGATTTATGAGCAGTTCTTC.

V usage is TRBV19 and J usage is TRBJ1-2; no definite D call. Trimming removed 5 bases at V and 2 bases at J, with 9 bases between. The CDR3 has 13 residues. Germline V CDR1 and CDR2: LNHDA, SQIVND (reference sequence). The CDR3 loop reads CASSPAGNYGYTF. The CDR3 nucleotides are TGTGCCAGTAGTCCGGCGGGAAACTATGGCTACACCTTC.